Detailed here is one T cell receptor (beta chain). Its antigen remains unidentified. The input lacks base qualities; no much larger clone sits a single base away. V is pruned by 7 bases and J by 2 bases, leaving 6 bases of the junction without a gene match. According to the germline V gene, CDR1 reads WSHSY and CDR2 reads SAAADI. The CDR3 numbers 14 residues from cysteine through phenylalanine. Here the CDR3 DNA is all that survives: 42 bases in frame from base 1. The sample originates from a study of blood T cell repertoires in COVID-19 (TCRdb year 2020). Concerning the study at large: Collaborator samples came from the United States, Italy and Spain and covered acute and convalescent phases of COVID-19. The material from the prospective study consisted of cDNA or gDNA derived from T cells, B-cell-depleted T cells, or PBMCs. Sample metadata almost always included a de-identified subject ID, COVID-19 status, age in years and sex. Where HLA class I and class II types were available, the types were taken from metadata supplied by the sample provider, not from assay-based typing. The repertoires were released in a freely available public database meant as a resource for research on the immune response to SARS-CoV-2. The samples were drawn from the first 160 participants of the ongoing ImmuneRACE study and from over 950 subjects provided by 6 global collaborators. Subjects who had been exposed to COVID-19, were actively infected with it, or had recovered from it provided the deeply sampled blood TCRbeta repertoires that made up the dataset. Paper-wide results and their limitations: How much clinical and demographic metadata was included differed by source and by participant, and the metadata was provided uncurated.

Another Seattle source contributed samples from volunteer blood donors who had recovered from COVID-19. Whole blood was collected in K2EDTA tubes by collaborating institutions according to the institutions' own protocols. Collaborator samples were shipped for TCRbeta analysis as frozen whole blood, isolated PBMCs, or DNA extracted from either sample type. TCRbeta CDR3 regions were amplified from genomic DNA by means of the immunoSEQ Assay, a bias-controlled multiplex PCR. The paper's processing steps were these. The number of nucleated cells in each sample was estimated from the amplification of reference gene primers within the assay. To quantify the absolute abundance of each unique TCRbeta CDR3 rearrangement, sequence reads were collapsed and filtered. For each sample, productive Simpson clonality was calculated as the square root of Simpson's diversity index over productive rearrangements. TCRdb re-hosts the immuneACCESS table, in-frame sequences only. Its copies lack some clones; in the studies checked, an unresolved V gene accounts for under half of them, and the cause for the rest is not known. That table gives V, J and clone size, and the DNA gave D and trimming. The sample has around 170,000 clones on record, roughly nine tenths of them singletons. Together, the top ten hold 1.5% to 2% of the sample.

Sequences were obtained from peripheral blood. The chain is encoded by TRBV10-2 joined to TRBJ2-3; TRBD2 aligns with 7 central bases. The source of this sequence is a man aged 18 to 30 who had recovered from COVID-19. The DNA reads TGCGCCAGCAACAGCGGGATCCCCACAGATACGCAGTATTTT. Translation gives CASNSGIPTDTQYF.